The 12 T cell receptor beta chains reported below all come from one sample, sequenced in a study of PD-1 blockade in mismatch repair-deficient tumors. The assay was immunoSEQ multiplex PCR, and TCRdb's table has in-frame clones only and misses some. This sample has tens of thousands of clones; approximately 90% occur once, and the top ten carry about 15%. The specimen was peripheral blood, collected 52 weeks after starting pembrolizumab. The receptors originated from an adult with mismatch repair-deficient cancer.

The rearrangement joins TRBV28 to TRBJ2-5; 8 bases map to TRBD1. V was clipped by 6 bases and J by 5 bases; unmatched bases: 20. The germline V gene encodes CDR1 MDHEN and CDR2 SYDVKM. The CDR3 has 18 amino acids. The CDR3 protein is CASRPDRDPSSGGETQYF. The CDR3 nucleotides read TGTGCCAGCAGGCCGGACAGGGATCCTAGCTCGGGCGGTGAGACCCAGTACTTC.

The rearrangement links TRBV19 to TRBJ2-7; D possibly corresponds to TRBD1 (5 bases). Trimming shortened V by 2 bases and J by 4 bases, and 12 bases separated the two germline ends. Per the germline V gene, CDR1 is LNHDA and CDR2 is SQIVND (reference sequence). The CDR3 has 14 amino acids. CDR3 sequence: CASSIHKGPYEQYF. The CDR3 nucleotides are TGTGCCAGTAGTATACACAAGGGGCCGTACGAGCAGTACTTC.

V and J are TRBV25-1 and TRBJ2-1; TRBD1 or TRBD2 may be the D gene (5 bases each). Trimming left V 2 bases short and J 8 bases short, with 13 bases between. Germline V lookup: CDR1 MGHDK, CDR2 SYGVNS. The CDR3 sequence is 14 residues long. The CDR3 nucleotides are TGTGCCAGCAGTGAAGAGGGGCAGGGTGATGAGCAGTTCTTC. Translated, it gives CASSEEGQGDEQFF.

CDR3 coding DNA: TGCGCCAGCAGCCCCGGGACAGGGGCTAACGAGCAGTACTTC. Translated, it gives CASSPGTGANEQYF. V usage is TRBV5-1 and J usage is TRBJ2-7; 10 bases match TRBD1. The CDR3 loop spans 14 amino acids. V shed 4 bases, J shed 5 bases, and the junction held 6 bases outside the gene matches. The germline V gene has CDR1 SGHRS and CDR2 YFSETQ.

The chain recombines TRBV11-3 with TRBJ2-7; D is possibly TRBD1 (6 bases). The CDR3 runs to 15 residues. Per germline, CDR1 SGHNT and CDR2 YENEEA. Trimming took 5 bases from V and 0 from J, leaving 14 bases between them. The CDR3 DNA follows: TGTGCCAGCAGCGTATACCGGGACACCTCCTACGAGCAGTACTTC. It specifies CASSVYRDTSYEQYF.

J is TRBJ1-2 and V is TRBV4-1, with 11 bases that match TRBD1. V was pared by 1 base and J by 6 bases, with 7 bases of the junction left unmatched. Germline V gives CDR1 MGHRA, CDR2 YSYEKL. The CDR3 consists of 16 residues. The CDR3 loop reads CASSQGPGQGVDGYTF. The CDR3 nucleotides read TGCGCCAGCAGCCAAGGACCGGGACAGGGGGTCGATGGCTACACCTTC.

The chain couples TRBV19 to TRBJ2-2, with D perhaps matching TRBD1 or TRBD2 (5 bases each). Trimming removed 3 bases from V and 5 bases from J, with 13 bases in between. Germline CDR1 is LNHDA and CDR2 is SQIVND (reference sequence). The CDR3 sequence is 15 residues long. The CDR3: CASSIQGRETGELFF. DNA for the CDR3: TGTGCCAGTAGTATTCAGGGAAGGGAGACCGGGGAGCTGTTTTTT.

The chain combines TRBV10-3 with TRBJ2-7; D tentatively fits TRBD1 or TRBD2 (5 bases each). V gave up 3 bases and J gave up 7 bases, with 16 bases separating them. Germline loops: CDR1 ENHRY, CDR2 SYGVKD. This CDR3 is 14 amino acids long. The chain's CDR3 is CAISDTGLSGEQYF. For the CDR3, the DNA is TGTGCCATCAGTGATACGGGGCTCTCGGGGGAGCAGTACTTC.

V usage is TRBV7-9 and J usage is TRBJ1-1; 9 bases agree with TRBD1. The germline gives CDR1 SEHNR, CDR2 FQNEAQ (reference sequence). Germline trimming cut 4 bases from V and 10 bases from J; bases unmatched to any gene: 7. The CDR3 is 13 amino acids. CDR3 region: CASSYRDREGAFF. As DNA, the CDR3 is TGTGCCAGCAGCTACCGGGACAGGGAAGGAGCTTTCTTT.

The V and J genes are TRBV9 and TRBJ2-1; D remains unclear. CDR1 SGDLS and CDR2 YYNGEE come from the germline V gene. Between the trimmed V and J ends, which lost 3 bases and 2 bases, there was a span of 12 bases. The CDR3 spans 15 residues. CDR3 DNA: TGTGCCAGCAGCGGCCCGACCGCAACCTACAATGAGCAGTTCTTC. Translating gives CASSGPTATYNEQFF.

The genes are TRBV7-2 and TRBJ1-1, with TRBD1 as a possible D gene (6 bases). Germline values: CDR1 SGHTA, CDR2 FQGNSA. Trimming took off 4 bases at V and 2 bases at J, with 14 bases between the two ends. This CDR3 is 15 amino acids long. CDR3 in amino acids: CASSSGQGLNTEAFF. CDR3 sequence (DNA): TGTGCCAGCAGCTCGGGGCAGGGGTTAAACACTGAAGCTTTCTTT.

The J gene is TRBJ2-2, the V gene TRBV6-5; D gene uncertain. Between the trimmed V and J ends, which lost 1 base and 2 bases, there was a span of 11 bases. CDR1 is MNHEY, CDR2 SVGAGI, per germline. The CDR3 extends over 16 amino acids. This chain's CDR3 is CASSYYSLGNTGELFF. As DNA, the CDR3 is TGTGCCAGCAGTTACTACAGCTTGGGAAACACCGGGGAGCTGTTTTTT.